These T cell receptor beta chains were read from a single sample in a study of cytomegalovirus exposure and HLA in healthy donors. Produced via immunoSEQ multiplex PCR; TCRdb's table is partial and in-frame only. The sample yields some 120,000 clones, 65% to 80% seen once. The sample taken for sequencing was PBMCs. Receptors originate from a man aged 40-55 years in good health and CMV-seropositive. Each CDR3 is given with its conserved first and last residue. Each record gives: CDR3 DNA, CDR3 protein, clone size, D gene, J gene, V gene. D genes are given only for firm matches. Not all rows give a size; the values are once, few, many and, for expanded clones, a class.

CDR3nt: TGCGCCAGCAGCTTTCAGCGGACCGGGGAGCTGTTTTTT; CDR3aa: CASSFQRTGELFF; abundance: .; d_gene: .; j_gene: TRBJ2-2; v_gene: TRBV5-1
CDR3nt: TGTGCCAGCAGCCAAGTAGCGGGGGGGCCCACAGATACGCAGTATTTT; CDR3aa: CASSQVAGGPTDTQYF; abundance: .; d_gene: TRBD2; j_gene: TRBJ2-3; v_gene: TRBV4-2
CDR3nt: TGTGCCAGCAGCTTAGATGACAGTCAAGAGACCCAGTACTTC; CDR3aa: CASSLDDSQETQYF; abundance: .; d_gene: .; j_gene: TRBJ2-5; v_gene: TRBV11-3
CDR3nt: TGTGCCAGCAGTTGTCATACCAGGGGGCGTTCAGATACGCAGTATTTT; CDR3aa: CASSCHTRGRSDTQYF; abundance: .; d_gene: TRBD1; j_gene: TRBJ2-3; v_gene: TRBV28
CDR3nt: TGTGCCAGCAGCCCTCAACAGGGGTTAGGAAACACCATATATTTT; CDR3aa: CASSPQQGLGNTIYF; abundance: .; d_gene: TRBD1; j_gene: TRBJ1-3; v_gene: TRBV11-2
CDR3nt: TGTGCCAGCAGCTTCCGAGCGGACCGACTGAATGAGCAGTTCTTC; CDR3aa: CASSFRADRLNEQFF; abundance: .; d_gene: .; j_gene: TRBJ2-1; v_gene: TRBV7-8
CDR3nt: TGCAGCGTTGATGGACAAGGGAACCACAATGAGCAGTTCTTC; CDR3aa: CSVDGQGNHNEQFF; abundance: .; d_gene: .; j_gene: TRBJ2-1; v_gene: TRBV29-1
CDR3nt: TGTGCCAGCAGGCAACAGGGTTCAGAGACCCAGTACTTC; CDR3aa: CASRQQGSETQYF; abundance: .; d_gene: .; j_gene: TRBJ2-5; v_gene: TRBV7-9
CDR3nt: TGCGCCAGCAGTGCAGGAAAGAACACTGAAGCTTTCTTT; CDR3aa: CASSAGKNTEAFF; abundance: .; d_gene: .; j_gene: TRBJ1-1; v_gene: TRBV10-2
CDR3nt: TGCGCCAGCAGCCAAGGACAGGGTTTGAAAGTAGGCGCTGAAGCTTTCTTT; CDR3aa: CASSQGQGLKVGAEAFF; abundance: .; d_gene: TRBD1; j_gene: TRBJ1-1; v_gene: TRBV4-1
CDR3nt: TGTGCCAGCAGCTTAGAGGGGGGATCCTACAATGAGCAGTTCTTC; CDR3aa: CASSLEGGSYNEQFF; abundance: .; d_gene: .; j_gene: TRBJ2-1; v_gene: TRBV11-3
CDR3nt: TGTGCCAGCACCATAAGTTGGGTGCCGGGAGAGCAGTACTTC; CDR3aa: CASTISWVPGEQYF; abundance: .; d_gene: .; j_gene: TRBJ2-7; v_gene: TRBV7-9
CDR3nt: TGTGCCAGCAGCTTGTCAGCCAGCATAGGAGGGTGGGACTACAATGAGCAGTTCTTC; CDR3aa: CASSLSASIGGWDYNEQFF; abundance: .; d_gene: .; j_gene: TRBJ2-1; v_gene: TRBV5-4
CDR3nt: TGTGCCAGCAGTGAGGCTAGGCGGTCCCAGCCCCAGCATTTT; CDR3aa: CASSEARRSQPQHF; abundance: .; d_gene: .; j_gene: TRBJ1-5; v_gene: TRBV6-1
CDR3nt: TGTGCCAGCAGCTTAGCACCGGGACAGGGGATCACTGAAGCTTTCTTT; CDR3aa: CASSLAPGQGITEAFF; abundance: .; d_gene: TRBD1; j_gene: TRBJ1-1; v_gene: TRBV7-3
CDR3nt: TGTGCCAGCAGCTTAGCGGGACATATTTCCTATAATTCACCCCTCCACTTT; CDR3aa: CASSLAGHISYNSPLHF; abundance: .; d_gene: .; j_gene: TRBJ1-6; v_gene: TRBV7-6
CDR3nt: TGTGCCAGCAGCTTAGCGGGGGGGCTCGTTCAAGAGACCCAGTACTTC; CDR3aa: CASSLAGGLVQETQYF; abundance: .; d_gene: .; j_gene: TRBJ2-5; v_gene: TRBV7-2
CDR3nt: TGTGCCAGCAGCTCCTACACTGAAGCTTTCTTT; CDR3aa: CASSSYTEAFF; abundance: .; d_gene: .; j_gene: TRBJ1-1; v_gene: TRBV5-4
CDR3nt: TGCGCCAGCAGCTTGGCCGGACAGGGCAATCAGCCCCAGCATTTT; CDR3aa: CASSLAGQGNQPQHF; abundance: .; d_gene: TRBD1; j_gene: TRBJ1-5; v_gene: TRBV5-1
CDR3nt: TGTGCCAGCAGCCAAGATCGCGCAGGGAGCAATCAGCCCCAGCATTTT; CDR3aa: CASSQDRAGSNQPQHF; abundance: few; d_gene: .; j_gene: TRBJ1-5; v_gene: TRBV4-2
CDR3nt: TGTGCCAGCAGCACCCGGGACAGGGTTTTCTGGCCTGGAAACACCATATATTTT; CDR3aa: CASSTRDRVFWPGNTIYF; abundance: .; d_gene: TRBD1; j_gene: TRBJ1-3; v_gene: TRBV7-8
CDR3nt: TGTTCCAGCAGCTTAGGAGGGTTAGCTCAAGAGACCCAGTACTTC; CDR3aa: CSSSLGGLAQETQYF; abundance: .; d_gene: .; j_gene: TRBJ2-5; v_gene: TRBV7-9
CDR3nt: TGTGCCAGCAGCGTGGGATATTTGACTAGCGGGACCAATGAGCAGTTCTTC; CDR3aa: CASSVGYLTSGTNEQFF; abundance: .; d_gene: TRBD2; j_gene: TRBJ2-1; v_gene: TRBV9
CDR3nt: TGCGCCAGCAGCATTAACCAAGAGACCCAGTACTTC; CDR3aa: CASSINQETQYF; abundance: .; d_gene: .; j_gene: TRBJ2-5; v_gene: TRBV5-1
CDR3nt: TGTGCCAGCAGTGAAGCGGGTTTCACAGGGGTCGAGCAGTACTTC; CDR3aa: CASSEAGFTGVEQYF; abundance: .; d_gene: TRBD1; j_gene: TRBJ2-7; v_gene: TRBV6-1
CDR3nt: TGTGCTAGTGGTTTGGGGCCCACCAAGACCTTC; CDR3aa: CASGLGPTKTF; abundance: .; d_gene: .; j_gene: TRBJ1-2; v_gene: TRBV12-5
CDR3nt: TGTGCCAGTAGTCCCGGGACTGCGAACACCGGGGAGCTGTTTTTT; CDR3aa: CASSPGTANTGELFF; abundance: .; d_gene: .; j_gene: TRBJ2-2; v_gene: TRBV19
CDR3nt: TGTGCCAGCAGCTTTAGCTTGGGGGGGAACACTGAAGCTTTCTTT; CDR3aa: CASSFSLGGNTEAFF; abundance: .; d_gene: .; j_gene: TRBJ1-1; v_gene: TRBV7-2
CDR3nt: TGCGCCAGCAGCCAAGATCTAGCGGGGGGGCCGGATACGCAGTATTTT; CDR3aa: CASSQDLAGGPDTQYF; abundance: few; d_gene: TRBD2; j_gene: TRBJ2-3; v_gene: TRBV4-3
CDR3nt: TGTGCCAGCAGCTTGGGCCCGGTCGGGGGAAACACCATATATTTT; CDR3aa: CASSLGPVGGNTIYF; abundance: few; d_gene: .; j_gene: TRBJ1-3; v_gene: TRBV5-6
CDR3nt: TGTGCCAGCAGCTTGGTTTGGGACAGGGTTTTCAATCAGCCCCAGCATTTT; CDR3aa: CASSLVWDRVFNQPQHF; abundance: .; d_gene: TRBD1; j_gene: TRBJ1-5; v_gene: TRBV5-5
CDR3nt: TGTGCCAGCTCGACAGGGGGCTTTAGCTACGAGCAGTGCTTC; CDR3aa: CASSTGGFSYEQCF; abundance: once; d_gene: TRBD1; j_gene: TRBJ2-7; v_gene: TRBV18
CDR3nt: TGTGCCAGCAGCTTGAAAGGGGAAGAGACCCAGTACTTC; CDR3aa: CASSLKGEETQYF; abundance: .; d_gene: .; j_gene: TRBJ2-5; v_gene: TRBV5-4
CDR3nt: TGTGCCAGCAGCTTAGCACAGGGACGCACAGATACGCAGTATTTT; CDR3aa: CASSLAQGRTDTQYF; abundance: once; d_gene: .; j_gene: TRBJ2-3; v_gene: TRBV7-8
CDR3nt: TGTGCCAGCAGCCCCCAACAGCCAGCCCACGAGCAGTACTTC; CDR3aa: CASSPQQPAHEQYF; abundance: .; d_gene: .; j_gene: TRBJ2-7; v_gene: TRBV9
CDR3nt: TGTGCCAGCAGCTTAATGAGCGTCGGCTCCTACGAGCAGTACTTC; CDR3aa: CASSLMSVGSYEQYF; abundance: .; d_gene: .; j_gene: TRBJ2-7; v_gene: TRBV7-3
CDR3nt: TGCAGCGTGTTGACAACCAGATCGCACGAGCAGTACTTC; CDR3aa: CSVLTTRSHEQYF; abundance: .; d_gene: .; j_gene: TRBJ2-7; v_gene: TRBV29-1
CDR3nt: TGTGCCAGCAGCCGAACCCGGGACTCACTTTACGAGCAGTACTTC; CDR3aa: CASSRTRDSLYEQYF; abundance: .; d_gene: .; j_gene: TRBJ2-7; v_gene: TRBV7-2
CDR3nt: TGTGCCAGCAGCCGACTAGCGGATAGCACAGATACGCAGTATTTT; CDR3aa: CASSRLADSTDTQYF; abundance: .; d_gene: TRBD2; j_gene: TRBJ2-3; v_gene: TRBV6-5
CDR3nt: TGTGCCAGCAATCAGGGGGACTATGGCTACACCTTC; CDR3aa: CASNQGDYGYTF; abundance: .; d_gene: TRBD1; j_gene: TRBJ1-2; v_gene: TRBV2
CDR3nt: TGTGCCAGCAGCGTAATCGACAGGGCCCCAACTAATGAAAAACTGTTTTTT; CDR3aa: CASSVIDRAPTNEKLFF; abundance: once; d_gene: TRBD1; j_gene: TRBJ1-4; v_gene: TRBV7-2
CDR3nt: TGTGCCAGCAGCGAACAGGGTGTGGAGGAAAAACTGTTTTTT; CDR3aa: CASSEQGVEEKLFF; abundance: .; d_gene: .; j_gene: TRBJ1-4; v_gene: TRBV28
CDR3nt: TGCGCCAGCAGCCAAGATCCGCCCTCTCTGGGGGCGGCTAATGAAAAACTGTTTTTT; CDR3aa: CASSQDPPSLGAANEKLFF; abundance: .; d_gene: .; j_gene: TRBJ1-4; v_gene: TRBV4-3